This passage covers 17 T cell receptor beta chains from one sample sequenced in a study of blood T cell repertoires in COVID-19. Repertoires were generated with immunoSEQ multiplex PCR, while TCRdb's copy carries only in-frame clones and drops some. Of just over 350,000 clones detected, about 88% appear once; the ten largest clones hold 7.1%. The sample taken for sequencing was peripheral blood. All receptors derive from a woman aged 55-69 years with COVID-19, enrolled during active disease.

The chain employs TRBV15 and TRBJ2-5, with D possibly being TRBD1 (7 bases). Germline assignment: CDR1 LNHNV and CDR2 YYDKDF (reference sequence). The V gene lost 0 bases and the J gene lost 4 bases, with 24 bases spanning the gap. The CDR3 sequence is 19 residues long. The CDR3 coding sequence is TGTGCCACCAGCAGAGATCAGGGGGAGGAGGGGCGGAAAAGAGAGACCCAGTACTTC. Encoded protein: CATSRDQGEEGRKRETQYF.

The chain links TRBV29-1 to TRBJ1-2, with TRBD1 matching over 8 bases. The length of the CDR3 is 13 residues. CDR1 and CDR2 (germline): SQVTM, ANQGSEA. Trimming removed 3 bases from V and 5 bases from J; junction bases left unmatched: 5. For the CDR3, the DNA is TGCAGCGTTGACCCAGGGGGCGATTATGGCTACACCTTC. It encodes CSVDPGGDYGYTF.

This clone is a singleton in its sample. V usage is TRBV6-2 or TRBV6-3 and J usage is TRBJ2-7; TRBD1 might be the D (6 bases). Germline CDR1 reads MNHEY; CDR2 reads SVGEGT. Trimming removed 2 bases at V and 5 bases at J, with 19 bases between. The CDR3 consists of 16 residues. For the CDR3, the DNA is TGTGCCAGCAGTTACCCGCACAGGGACCGTCGCCACGAGCAGTACTTC. Translated, it gives CASSYPHRDRRHEQYF.

Concerning this clone: This specimen includes other DNA sequences encoding the same CDR3. V is TRBV24-1 and J is TRBJ1-1; 11 bases line up with TRBD1. The CDR3 has 13 residues. Unmatched junction bases numbered 0, after V lost 7 bases and J lost 3 bases. CDR1 KGHDR and CDR2 SFDVKD come from the germline V gene. As DNA, the CDR3 is TGTGCCACCAGGGGACAGGGGGACACTGAAGCTTTCTTT. Translated: CATRGQGDTEAFF.

The count of this clone is one. The V gene is TRBV7-9, the J gene TRBJ1-1, with D maybe TRBD1 (6 bases). The CDR3 runs to 16 residues. Trimming cost V 8 bases and J 6 bases, with 25 bases left between them. Germline-derived CDR1 and CDR2 are SEHNR and FQNEAQ (reference sequence). The CDR3 coding sequence is TGTGCCAGCTCCGACTTCCAATCGACAGGAAGGCCTGAAGCTTTCTTT. This gives the protein CASSDFQSTGRPEAFF.

The chain carries TRBV5-5 and TRBJ1-2, with D tentatively TRBD1 (5 bases). Germline CDR1 reads SGHKS; CDR2 reads YYEKEE (reference sequence). CDR3 length: 17 residues. Trimming took off 4 bases at V and 6 bases at J, with 25 bases between the two ends. As DNA, the CDR3 is TGTGCCAGCAGCCTTGTGGGGGGGATCAGGGTCGAGGATGGCTACACCTTC. It is translated as CASSLVGGIRVEDGYTF.

This rearrangement joins TRBV27 to TRBJ2-5; TRBD2 matches at 7 bases. The CDR3 extends over 14 amino acids. J gave up 5 bases and V 3 bases, and 6 bases lay outside the gene matches. CDR1 and CDR2 from the germline V gene are MNHEY and SMNVEV (reference sequence). The chain's CDR3 is CASSFTLGGETQYF. The CDR3 DNA reads TGTGCCAGCAGTTTTACATTGGGAGGGGAGACCCAGTACTTC.

The chain couples TRBV18 to TRBJ1-2, with D uncertain. CDR3 length equals 14 residues. CDR1 is KGHSH and CDR2 is LQKENI in the germline V gene. V was clipped by 4 bases and J by 6 bases, with 15 bases between them. The CDR3 loop reads CASSRDKVYDGYTF. The CDR3 bases are TGTGCCAGCTCACGAGACAAGGTGTACGATGGCTACACCTTC.

V gene TRBV19 combines with J gene TRBJ1-2; 7 bases are a match to TRBD1. The CDR3 is made up of 13 amino acids. Per the germline V gene, CDR1 is LNHDA and CDR2 is SQIVND (reference sequence). Losses at the gene ends were 5 bases for V and 6 bases for J; bases not matched to a gene: 6. CDR3 nucleotide sequence: TGTGCCAGTAGTCCGACAGGGAATAATGGCTACACCTTC. Translated: CASSPTGNNGYTF.

Of note for this clone: The identical CDR3 is also encoded by other nucleotide sequences in the sample. The J gene is TRBJ1-1, the V gene TRBV18; possible D gene TRBD1, 6 bases. The CDR3 is 13 residues long. Germline CDR1 is KGHSH and CDR2 is LQKENI. Between the trimmed V and J ends, which lost 2 bases and 5 bases, there was a span of 9 bases. CDR3 loop: CASSPKGDTEAFF. The CDR3 DNA follows: TGTGCCAGCTCACCAAAGGGGGATACTGAAGCTTTCTTT.

The chain links TRBV30 to TRBJ1-6; possibly TRBD1 for D (5 bases). Germline V gene data show CDR1 as GTSNPN and CDR2 as SVGIG (reference sequence). The CDR3 has 17 residues. Trimming took 0 bases from V and 0 from J, leaving 12 bases between them. The CDR3 bases are TGTGCCTGGAGTGTGGAGGGGCCCAGCTCCTATAATTCACCCCTCCACTTT. This gives the protein CAWSVEGPSSYNSPLHF. The full variable domain, completed using reference TRBV30 and TRBJ1-6, is SQTIHQWPATLVQPVGSPLSLECTVEGTSNPNLYWYRQAAGRGLQLLFYSVGIGQISSEVPQNLSASRPQDRQFILSSKKLLLSDSGFYLCAWSVEGPSSYNSPLHFGNGTRLTVT.

This chain connects TRBV9 to TRBJ2-7, with 8 bases that match TRBD2. The length of the CDR3 is 15 residues. CDR1 is SGDLS, CDR2 YYNGEE, per germline. V gave up 3 bases and J gave up 0 bases; unmatched junction bases: 5. The CDR3, as DNA: TGTGCCAGCAGCGCCCGCGGGGGGAGCTCCTACGAGCAGTACTTC. It specifies CASSARGGSSYEQYF.

The chain links TRBV6-6 to TRBJ1-2; perhaps TRBD1 as D (6 bases). Germline CDR1 reads MNHNY; CDR2 reads SVGAGI (reference sequence). CDR3 length: 13 amino acids. Trimming took 6 bases from V and 8 from J, leaving 16 bases between them. In DNA, the CDR3 is TGTGCCAGCAGCAGCGACAGGTCCTGGGGCTACACCTTC. This translates into CASSSDRSWGYTF.

V gene TRBV18 combines with J gene TRBJ2-2; 8 nucleotides line up with TRBD2. The V segment lost 1 base and the J segment 0 bases; nucleotides outside the gene matches: 4. The CDR3 consists of 17 residues. Germline loops: CDR1 KGHSH, CDR2 LQKENI. This CDR3 is CASSPRERGSNTGELFF. The CDR3 coding sequence is TGTGCCAGCTCACCACGGGAGCGGGGGTCGAACACCGGGGAGCTGTTTTTT.

This sequence joins TRBV25-1 and TRBJ1-2; no definite D call. The germline V gene encodes CDR1 MGHDK and CDR2 SYGVNS. The CDR3 contains 16 residues. The V gene lost 2 bases and the J gene lost 4 bases, with 17 bases spanning the gap. CDR3 nucleotides: TGTGCCAGCAGTGAAGTTGAGCGGGAAGTCTCCTATGGCTACACCTTC. It is translated as CASSEVEREVSYGYTF.

The chain recombines TRBV7-3 with TRBJ2-5; maybe TRBD2 (6 bases). The length of the CDR3 is 14 residues. V lost 5 bases and J lost 1, with 11 bases in between. CDR1 SGHTA and CDR2 FQGTGA come from the germline V gene. Here the CDR3 reads CASSGGLPQETQYF. CDR3 coding DNA: TGTGCCAGCAGCGGAGGACTACCCCAAGAGACCCAGTACTTC.

This clone was seen once. This chain connects TRBV5-6 to TRBJ2-3; TRBD1 agrees at 9 bases. The V gene end was trimmed by 4 bases and the J gene end by 7 bases; junction bases not matched to a gene: 4. CDR3 length: 13 amino acids. Germline V gene lookup returns CDR1 SGHDT and CDR2 YYEEEE. The CDR3 DNA reads as TGTGCCAGCAGCATGGACAGGGGATATACGCAGTATTTT. The encoded protein is CASSMDRGYTQYF.